This TCR beta chain was profiled in a study of human T cells and chemical hapten exposure. The overall study: Minor volume differences among pooled libraries chiefly drove per-sample TCR yield variation.

As originally analysed: A typical sample had approximately 93,000 TCRs, with roughly 23,224 to 690,600 overall. TCRdb called the RACE reads again in MiXCR, with one record for every CDR3 protein. None of the V and J calls come from the authors' own analysis; TCRdb made them. The data show 100,000 to 150,000 distinct CDR3 sequences, with approximately 10% seen just once and 1.5% to 2% held by the top ten. This clonotype was counted between two and nine times. Time point in this sample: healthy volunteer bleed at 2 weeks. Total RNA came from unfractionated whole blood. The CDR3 sequence is 17 residues long. CDR1 ENHRY and CDR2 SYGVKD come from the germline V gene. Trimming pared 0 bases from V and 8 bases from J, leaving 19 bases between.

The TCR sequence derives from a male donor in good health. Some clones in this sample may be carry-over from other donors' samples. V and J are TRBV10-3 and TRBJ1-4; perhaps TRBD1 as D (6 bases). The source material was whole blood. In DNA form, the CDR3 reads TGTGCCATCAGTGAGTCGGGACAAGGGCCAAGTGGGGAAAAACTGTTTTTT. Protein sequence: CAISESGQGPSGEKLFF.